Each of the 10 T cell receptor beta chains below was sequenced from the same sample in a study of shared clonotypes between healthy human individuals. The protocol was immunoSEQ multiplex PCR, while the TCRdb copy is restricted to in-frame clones and leaves out a portion. The sample holds 1,500,000 or so clones, roughly 98.5% seen once. Sequencing was carried out using naive CD4+ T cells sorted from blood. Indicated subset: CD45RA+ positively selected. Source of these receptors: a man aged 25-45 years in good health.

The chain joins TRBV27 to TRBJ2-7; TRBD1 aligns across 7 bases. The CDR3 spans 16 residues. CDR1 and CDR2 from the germline V gene are MNHEY and SMNVEV (reference sequence). V trimming: 6 bases; J trimming: 4 bases; junction bases outside the gene matches: 15. This chain's CDR3 is CASRSLIVGQIYEQYF. The CDR3 region has the DNA TGTGCCAGCAGATCCCTCATCGTGGGACAGATTTACGAGCAGTACTTC.

CDR3 region: CASSLAPRTGGHNEQFF. The CDR3 nucleotides read TGTGCCAGCAGCCTAGCCCCGAGGACAGGGGGCCACAATGAGCAGTTCTTC. This rearrangement joins TRBV4-2 to TRBJ2-1; TRBD1 agrees at 11 bases. The CDR3 has 17 residues. Germline values: CDR1 LGHNA, CDR2 YNFKEQ. J was trimmed by 5 bases and V by 4 bases; bases with no gene match: 10.

As regards this clone: Different DNA sequences within this sample yield the same CDR3. The J gene is TRBJ1-1, the V gene TRBV5-1, with TRBD1 matching 8 bases. This CDR3 has 13 amino acids. Germline loops: CDR1 SGHRS, CDR2 YFSETQ. The junction had 0 bases not matched to a gene; V was cut back by 0 bases and J by 5 bases. This CDR3 reads CASSLDRGTEAFF. The CDR3 nucleotides read TGCGCCAGCAGCTTGGACAGGGGGACTGAAGCTTTCTTT.

The chain uses TRBV19 and TRBJ1-2; D is ambiguous. The CDR3 is 14 residues long. Germline V gives CDR1 LNHDA, CDR2 SQIVND (reference sequence). Trimming stripped 4 bases from V and 3 bases from J, with 12 bases between. The CDR3 region is CASSNRMEYYGYTF. The CDR3 DNA reads as TGTGCCAGTAGTAACCGCATGGAATACTATGGCTACACCTTC.

V gene TRBV5-4 combines with J gene TRBJ2-7; TRBD1 agrees at 9 bases. CDR1 is SGHNT, CDR2 YYREEE, per germline (reference sequence). V lost 4 bases and J lost 2; bases outside the gene matches: 7. This CDR3 has 15 amino acids. In DNA form, the CDR3 reads TGTGCCAGCAGCCGAGGACAGGGGCGAACCTACGAGCAGTACTTC. Amino acid sequence: CASSRGQGRTYEQYF.

This chain connects TRBV9 to TRBJ2-1; TRBD2 agrees at 7 bases. The CDR3 totals 17 residues. V lost 0 bases, J lost 5 bases, and 11 bases stayed unmatched. Germline V gene data show CDR1 as SGDLS and CDR2 as YYNGEE. CDR3 nucleotides: TGTGCCAGCAGCGTAGATGGGAGACTAGCTTCGGACAATGAGCAGTTCTTC. Translation: CASSVDGRLASDNEQFF.

The rearrangement joins TRBV5-1 to TRBJ2-1; no definite D call. CDR1 is SGHRS, CDR2 YFSETQ, per germline. This CDR3 spans 14 amino acids. The germline V and J ends were trimmed by 4 bases and 6 bases, with 14 bases remaining between them. As DNA, the CDR3 is TGCGCCAGCAGCCCCTCGGTGGTAACCAATGAGCAGTTCTTC. Translating it yields CASSPSVVTNEQFF.

In regard to this clone: This sample includes further DNA sequences coding for the same CDR3. CDR3 nucleotide sequence: TGTGCCAGCAGTTATTTAGCGGGAGGTTCTTACGAGCAGTACTTC. It yields the protein CASSYLAGGSYEQYF. This chain connects TRBV6-5 to TRBJ2-7; 10 bases map to TRBD2. This CDR3 is 15 amino acids long. Trimming cost V 3 bases and J 4 bases; bases outside gene matches: 6. In germline, CDR1 is MNHEY, CDR2 SVGAGI.

This clone was observed once. The chain recombines TRBV7-9 with TRBJ2-7; 7 bases fit TRBD2. The germline V gene has CDR1 SEHNR and CDR2 FQNEAQ (reference sequence). J was trimmed by 1 base and V by 10 bases; bases with no gene match: 7. CDR3 length equals 13 residues. Here the CDR3 DNA reads TGTGCCATGGGGGGGAGAGAATCCTACGAGCAGTACTTC. Encoded protein: CAMGGRESYEQYF. Together with reference TRBV7-9 and TRBJ2-7, the CDR3 gives the full variable domain: DTGVSQNPRHKITKRGQNVTFRCDPISEHNRLYWYRQTLGQGPEFLTYFQNEAQLEKSRLLSDRFSAERPKGSFSTLEIQRTEQGDSAMYLCAMGGRESYEQYFGPGTRLTVT.

This rearrangement joins TRBV28 to TRBJ2-7; D may correspond to TRBD1 or TRBD2 (5 bases each). V was cut by 0 bases and J by 6 bases, with 21 bases left in between. Per germline, CDR1 MDHEN and CDR2 SYDVKM. This CDR3 has 17 amino acids. CDR3 amino acids: CASSLWSIRGPFSEQYF. In DNA, the CDR3 is TGTGCCAGCAGTTTATGGTCAATACGGGGACCATTTAGCGAGCAGTACTTC.